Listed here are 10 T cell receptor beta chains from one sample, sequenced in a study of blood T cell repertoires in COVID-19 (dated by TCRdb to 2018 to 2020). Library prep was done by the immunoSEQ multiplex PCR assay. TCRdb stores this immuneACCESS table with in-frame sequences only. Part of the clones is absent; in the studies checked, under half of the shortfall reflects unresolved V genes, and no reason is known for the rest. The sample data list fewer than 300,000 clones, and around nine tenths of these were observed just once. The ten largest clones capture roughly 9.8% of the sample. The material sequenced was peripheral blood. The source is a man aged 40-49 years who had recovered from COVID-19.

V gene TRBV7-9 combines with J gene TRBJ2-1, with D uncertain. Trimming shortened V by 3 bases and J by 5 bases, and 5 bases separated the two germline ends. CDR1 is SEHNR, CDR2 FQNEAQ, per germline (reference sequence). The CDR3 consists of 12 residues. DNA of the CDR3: TGTGCCAGCAGCTTCCGGGACAATGAGCAGTTCTTC. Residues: CASSFRDNEQFF.

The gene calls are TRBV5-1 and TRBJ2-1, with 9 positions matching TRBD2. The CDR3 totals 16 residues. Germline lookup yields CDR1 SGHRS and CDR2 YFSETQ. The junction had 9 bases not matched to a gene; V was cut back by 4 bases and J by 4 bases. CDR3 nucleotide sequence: TGCGCCAGCAGCCGCGCTTATAGCGGGAGTTACAATGAGCAGTTCTTC. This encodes CASSRAYSGSYNEQFF.

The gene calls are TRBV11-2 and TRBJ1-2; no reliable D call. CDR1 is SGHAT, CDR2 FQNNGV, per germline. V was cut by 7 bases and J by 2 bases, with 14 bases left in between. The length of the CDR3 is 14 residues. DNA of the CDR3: TGTGCCAGCAATACGATACCGGGGAACTATGGCTACACCTTC. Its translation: CASNTIPGNYGYTF.

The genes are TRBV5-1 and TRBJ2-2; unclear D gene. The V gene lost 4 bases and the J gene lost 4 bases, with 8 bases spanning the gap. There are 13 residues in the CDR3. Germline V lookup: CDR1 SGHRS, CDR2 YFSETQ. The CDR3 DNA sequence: TGCGCCAGCAGCCTGCCGGGCACCGGGGAGCTGTTTTTT. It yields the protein CASSLPGTGELFF.

Here the CDR3 DNA reads TGTGCCACTGAGGGGACAGGGGGCCCCACTAACTATGGCTACACCTTC. Translation gives CATEGTGGPTNYGYTF. The chain joins TRBV10-3 to TRBJ1-2; 12 bases are a match to TRBD1. The germline V gene has CDR1 ENHRY and CDR2 SYGVKD. The CDR3 sequence is 16 residues long. The trim removed 10 bases at V and 0 bases at J, leaving 9 bases unmatched.

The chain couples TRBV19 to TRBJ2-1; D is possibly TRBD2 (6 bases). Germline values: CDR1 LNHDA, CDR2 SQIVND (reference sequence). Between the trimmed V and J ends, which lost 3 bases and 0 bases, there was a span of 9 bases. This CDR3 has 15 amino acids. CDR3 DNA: TGTGCCAGTAGTATTAGGCGGGGCTCCTACAATGAGCAGTTCTTC. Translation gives CASSIRRGSYNEQFF.

The CDR3 bases are TGCAGCGTTGAGGACAGGGGAAGAGAGACCCAGTACTTC. Amino acids: CSVEDRGRETQYF. This chain joins TRBV29-1 and TRBJ2-5; TRBD1 matches 9 bases. Looked up from germline, CDR1 is SQVTM and CDR2 is ANQGSEA. The CDR3 contains 13 residues. Losses at the gene ends were 3 bases for V and 4 bases for J; bases not matched to a gene: 3.

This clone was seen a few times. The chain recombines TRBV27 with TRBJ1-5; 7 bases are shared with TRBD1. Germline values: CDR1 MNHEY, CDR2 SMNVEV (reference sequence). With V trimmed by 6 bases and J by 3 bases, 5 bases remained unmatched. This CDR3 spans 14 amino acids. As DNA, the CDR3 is TGTGCCAGCAGGCCGGGACAGTTCAATCAGCCCCAGCATTTT. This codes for CASRPGQFNQPQHF.

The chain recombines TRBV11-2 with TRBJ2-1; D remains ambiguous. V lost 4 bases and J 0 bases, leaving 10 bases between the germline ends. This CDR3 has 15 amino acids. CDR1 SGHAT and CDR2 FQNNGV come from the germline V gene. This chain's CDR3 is CASSYHTSSYNEQFF. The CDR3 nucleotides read TGTGCCAGCAGCTACCATACGAGCTCCTACAATGAGCAGTTCTTC.

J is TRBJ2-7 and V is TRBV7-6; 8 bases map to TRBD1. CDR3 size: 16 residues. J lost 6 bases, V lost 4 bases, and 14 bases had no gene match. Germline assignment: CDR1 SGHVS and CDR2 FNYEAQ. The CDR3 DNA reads TGTGCCAGCAGCTCCCGGGGGACAGGCCCGGGCGTCGAGCAGTACTTC. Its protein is CASSSRGTGPGVEQYF.